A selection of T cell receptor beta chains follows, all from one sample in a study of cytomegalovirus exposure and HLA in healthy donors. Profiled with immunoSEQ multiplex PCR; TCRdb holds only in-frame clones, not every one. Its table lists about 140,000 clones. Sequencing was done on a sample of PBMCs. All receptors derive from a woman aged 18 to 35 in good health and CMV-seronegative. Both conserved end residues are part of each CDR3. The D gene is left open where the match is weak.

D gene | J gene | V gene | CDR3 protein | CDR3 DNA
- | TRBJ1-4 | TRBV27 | CASSRTGGAREKLFF | TGTGCCAGCAGCCGAACCGGGGGGGCGCGTGAAAAACTGTTTTTT
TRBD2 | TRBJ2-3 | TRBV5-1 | CASSPRGVVTDTQYF | TGCGCCAGCAGCCCTCGGGGGGTCGTGACGGATACGCAGTATTTT
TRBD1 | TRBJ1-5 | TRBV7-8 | CASSYETGRSNQPQHF | TGTGCCAGCAGCTACGAGACAGGGAGGAGCAATCAGCCCCAGCATTTT
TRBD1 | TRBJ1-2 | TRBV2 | CASRVGQGNGYTF | TGTGCCAGCAGGGTGGGACAGGGAAACGGCTACACCTTC
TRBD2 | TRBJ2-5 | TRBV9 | CASSVVGSGGRQETQYF | TGTGCCAGCAGCGTAGTAGGGTCGGGGGGTCGACAAGAGACCCAGTACTTC
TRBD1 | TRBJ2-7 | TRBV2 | CASTPGTGHYEQYF | TGTGCCAGCACCCCCGGGACAGGGCATTACGAGCAGTACTTC
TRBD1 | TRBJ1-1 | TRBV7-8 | CASSPGQGATEAFF | TGTGCCAGCAGCCCCGGACAGGGGGCTACGGAAGCTTTCTTT
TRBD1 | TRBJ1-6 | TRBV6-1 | CASSEGQGDNSPLHF | TGTGCCAGCAGTGAAGGACAGGGAGACAATTCACCCCTCCACTTT
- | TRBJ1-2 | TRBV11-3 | CASSPDRNYGYTF | TGTGCCAGCAGCCCTGACAGAAACTATGGCTACACCTTC
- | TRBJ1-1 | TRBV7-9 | CASSSTEGTEAFF | TGTGCCAGCAGCTCTACGGAGGGGACTGAAGCTTTCTTT
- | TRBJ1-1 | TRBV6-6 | CASSYSEGNTEALF | TGTGCCAGCAGTTACTCGGAGGGTAACACTGAAGCTCTCTTT
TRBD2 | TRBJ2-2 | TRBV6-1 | CASSEWRTSGTGELFF | TGTGCCAGCAGTGAATGGAGGACTAGCGGCACCGGGGAGCTGTTTTTT
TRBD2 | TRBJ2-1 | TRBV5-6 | CASSPPRREASYNEQFF | TGTGCCAGCAGCCCCCCTCGGCGGGAGGCCTCCTACAATGAGCAGTTCTTC
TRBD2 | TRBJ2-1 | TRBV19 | CASSNPTSGGQEQFF | TGTGCCAGTAGTAACCCGACTAGCGGGGGACAAGAGCAGTTCTTC
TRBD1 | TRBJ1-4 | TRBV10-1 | CASSSTGLDEKLFF | TGCGCCAGCAGTTCGACAGGGCTGGATGAAAAACTGTTTTTT
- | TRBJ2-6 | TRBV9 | CASSTRAGLAGANVLTF | TGTGCCAGCAGCACCCGAGCCGGACTGGCTGGGGCCAACGTCCTGACTTTC